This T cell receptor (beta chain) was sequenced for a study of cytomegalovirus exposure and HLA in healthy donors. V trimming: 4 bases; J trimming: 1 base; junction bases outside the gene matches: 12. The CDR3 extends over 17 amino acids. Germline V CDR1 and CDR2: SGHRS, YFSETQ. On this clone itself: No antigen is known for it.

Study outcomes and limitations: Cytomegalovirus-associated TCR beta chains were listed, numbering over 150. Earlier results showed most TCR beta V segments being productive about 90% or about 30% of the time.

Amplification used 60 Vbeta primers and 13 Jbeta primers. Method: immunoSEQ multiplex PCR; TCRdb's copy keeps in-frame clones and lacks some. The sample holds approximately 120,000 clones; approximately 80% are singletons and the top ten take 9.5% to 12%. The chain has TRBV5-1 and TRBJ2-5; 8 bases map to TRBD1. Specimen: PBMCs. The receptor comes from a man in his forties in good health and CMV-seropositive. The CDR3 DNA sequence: TGCGCCAGCAGCCCAGCAATCCGGACAGGGTCCCAAGAGACCCAGTACTTC. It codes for CASSPAIRTGSQETQYF.